This T cell receptor (beta chain) was captured in a study of blood T cell repertoires in COVID-19. Method: immunoSEQ multiplex PCR; TCRdb's copy keeps in-frame clones and lacks some. The sample lists 130,000 to 150,000 clones, around nine tenths occurring once. Trimming took 6 bases from V and 6 from J; bases not matched to a gene: 10. The CDR3 has 15 amino acids. Germline assignment: CDR1 SNHLY and CDR2 FYNNEI. The rearrangement links TRBV2 to TRBJ2-1; 8 bases align to TRBD2. This receptor was taken from a human donor in a cohort sampled during active COVID-19. Source material: peripheral blood. The CDR3 DNA sequence: TGTGCCAGCAGCACCCCGGGACTAGTGACCAATGAGCAGTTCTTC. Translating it yields CASSTPGLVTNEQFF. The entire variable domain, with the rest obtained from reference TRBV2 and TRBJ2-1, is as follows: EPEVTQTPSHQVTQMGQEVILRCVPISNHLYFYWYRQILGQKVEFLVSFYNNEISEKSEIFDDQFSVERPDGSNFTLKIRSTKLEDSAMYFCASSTPGLVTNEQFFGPGTRLTVL.